This T cell receptor beta chain was identified during a study of beta chain features in type 1 diabetes. Overall study: Healthy donors, compared against patients, showed similar age, gender and cell yields. Study-level findings and limits: When Type 1 diabetes patients were examined, their TCRB CDR3s proved moderately but significantly shorter in all four CD4+ subsets.

The sample holds a few counts of this clone. The target antigen is unknown. Sequenced material consisted of expressed TCRB transcripts (all of the isolated RNA was reverse transcribed). Method: immunoSEQ multiplex PCR; TCRdb's copy keeps in-frame clones and lacks some. The data hold around 500,000 clones, with approximately 10% observed a single time. Trimming left V 6 bases short and J 8 bases short, with 20 bases between. In germline, CDR1 is LNHDA, CDR2 SQIVND (reference sequence). CDR3 length: 15 amino acids. Sequencing used naive CD4+ T cells from blood. This chain links TRBV19 with TRBJ2-1, with TRBD2 as a possible D gene (7 bases). The receptor comes from a woman between 18 and 29 years old in good health. CDR3 bases: TGTGCCAGTAGGTCCAACGGGGGGCGCGAACATGAGCAGTTCTTC. This codes for CASRSNGGREHEQFF. The full variable domain, rest sourced from reference TRBV19 and TRBJ2-1, is DGGITQSPKYLFRKEGQNVTLSCEQNLNHDAMYWYRQDPGQGLRLIYYSQIVNDFQKGDIAEGYSVSREKKESFPLTVTSAQKNPTAFYLCASRSNGGREHEQFFGPGTRLTVL.